This is a list of T cell receptor beta chains from one sample in a study of T cell responses to AZD1222 COVID-19 vaccine. The data were produced by immunoSEQ multiplex PCR, yet TCRdb's version contains in-frame clones alone and is incomplete. The sample lists about 120,000 clones; roughly 86% were seen once. The sample in question was peripheral blood, obtained 28 days after the second AZD1222 dose. The receptors here all came from an adult who received the AZD1222 COVID-19 vaccine. The CDR3 runs from the conserved cysteine through the conserved F or W. The D gene is left open where the match is weak. Expanded clones are given a class, and other clones once, few, many or no size at all.

J gene: TRBJ1-5; V gene: TRBV5-1; D gene: NA; clone size: NA; CDR3 DNA: TGCGCCAGCAGTGTGGGACGGAATCAGCCCCAGCATTTT; CDR3 protein: CASSVGRNQPQHF
J gene: TRBJ1-4; V gene: TRBV19; D gene: TRBD1; clone size: NA; CDR3 DNA: TGTGCCAGTACCCACAGGGGGCGCGGTGAAAAACTGTTTTTT; CDR3 protein: CASTHRGRGEKLFF
J gene: TRBJ1-6; V gene: TRBV30; D gene: NA; clone size: NA; CDR3 DNA: TGTGCCTGCCGGGGGAATTCACCCCTCCACTTT; CDR3 protein: CACRGNSPLHF
J gene: TRBJ2-3; V gene: TRBV18; D gene: TRBD1; clone size: NA; CDR3 DNA: TGTGCCAGCTCCGTCACCGATATGACAGGGGGCTTTAGGTATTTT; CDR3 protein: CASSVTDMTGGFRYF
J gene: TRBJ2-6; V gene: TRBV5-1; D gene: NA; clone size: NA; CDR3 DNA: TGCGCCAGCAGAATGTACTCTGGGGCCAACGTCCTGACTTTC; CDR3 protein: CASRMYSGANVLTF
J gene: TRBJ2-1; V gene: TRBV5-3; D gene: TRBD2; clone size: NA; CDR3 DNA: TGTGCCAGAAGCTTAAAAGCGGGAAGCTCCTACAATGAGCAGTTCTTC; CDR3 protein: CARSLKAGSSYNEQFF
J gene: TRBJ1-2; V gene: TRBV27; D gene: TRBD1; clone size: NA; CDR3 DNA: TGTGCCAGCAGAACAGACAGGGTCGCTGGCTACACCTTC; CDR3 protein: CASRTDRVAGYTF
J gene: TRBJ2-5; V gene: TRBV9; D gene: NA; clone size: few; CDR3 DNA: TGTGCCAGCAGCGTAGCTTGGGGAGAGACCCAGTACTTC; CDR3 protein: CASSVAWGETQYF
J gene: TRBJ1-6; V gene: TRBV9; D gene: NA; clone size: NA; CDR3 DNA: TGTGCCAGCAGCCAGGAAGAGGGGCAAGGGTCACCCCTCCACTTT; CDR3 protein: CASSQEEGQGSPLHF
J gene: TRBJ2-7; V gene: TRBV15; D gene: TRBD2; clone size: NA; CDR3 DNA: TGTGCCACCAGCACCAGAAACCTCCTAGCGGGAGAGGGACACGAGCAGTACTTC; CDR3 protein: CATSTRNLLAGEGHEQYF
J gene: TRBJ2-1; V gene: TRBV11-1; D gene: NA; clone size: once; CDR3 DNA: TGTGCCAGCAGACACGGTCCCTCCTACAATGAGCAGTTCTTC; CDR3 protein: CASRHGPSYNEQFF
J gene: TRBJ2-3; V gene: TRBV6-5; D gene: NA; clone size: NA; CDR3 DNA: TGTGCCAGCAACGTTGGTCCAAAAGATACGCAGTATTTT; CDR3 protein: CASNVGPKDTQYF
J gene: TRBJ1-1; V gene: TRBV29-1; D gene: NA; clone size: NA; CDR3 DNA: TGCAGCGTTGAAGATGGGACTTTCGAAGCTTTCTTT; CDR3 protein: CSVEDGTFEAFF
J gene: TRBJ2-3; V gene: TRBV7-3; D gene: TRBD2; clone size: once; CDR3 DNA: TGTCCCCGCCCGCCGGGGGGGGGCGATCTCAGCACAGATACGCAGTATTTT; CDR3 protein: CPRPPGGGDLSTDTQYF
J gene: TRBJ2-1; V gene: TRBV28; D gene: TRBD1; clone size: NA; CDR3 DNA: TGTGCCAGCAGTGTAGGACAGGGGGCTGTCAATGAGCAGTTCTTC; CDR3 protein: CASSVGQGAVNEQFF
J gene: TRBJ2-5; V gene: TRBV5-4; D gene: NA; clone size: NA; CDR3 DNA: TGTGCCAGCAGCCAAATCGGGGATTCGGGAGAGACCCAGTACTTC; CDR3 protein: CASSQIGDSGETQYF
J gene: TRBJ2-5; V gene: TRBV19; D gene: TRBD2; clone size: NA; CDR3 DNA: TGTGCCAGTACCCCGGGAGGGGACGCAGAGACCCAGTACTTC; CDR3 protein: CASTPGGDAETQYF
J gene: TRBJ2-5; V gene: TRBV2; D gene: NA; clone size: once; CDR3 DNA: TGTGCCAGCACCGGGGGCGATTGGGAGACCCAGTACTTC; CDR3 protein: CASTGGDWETQYF